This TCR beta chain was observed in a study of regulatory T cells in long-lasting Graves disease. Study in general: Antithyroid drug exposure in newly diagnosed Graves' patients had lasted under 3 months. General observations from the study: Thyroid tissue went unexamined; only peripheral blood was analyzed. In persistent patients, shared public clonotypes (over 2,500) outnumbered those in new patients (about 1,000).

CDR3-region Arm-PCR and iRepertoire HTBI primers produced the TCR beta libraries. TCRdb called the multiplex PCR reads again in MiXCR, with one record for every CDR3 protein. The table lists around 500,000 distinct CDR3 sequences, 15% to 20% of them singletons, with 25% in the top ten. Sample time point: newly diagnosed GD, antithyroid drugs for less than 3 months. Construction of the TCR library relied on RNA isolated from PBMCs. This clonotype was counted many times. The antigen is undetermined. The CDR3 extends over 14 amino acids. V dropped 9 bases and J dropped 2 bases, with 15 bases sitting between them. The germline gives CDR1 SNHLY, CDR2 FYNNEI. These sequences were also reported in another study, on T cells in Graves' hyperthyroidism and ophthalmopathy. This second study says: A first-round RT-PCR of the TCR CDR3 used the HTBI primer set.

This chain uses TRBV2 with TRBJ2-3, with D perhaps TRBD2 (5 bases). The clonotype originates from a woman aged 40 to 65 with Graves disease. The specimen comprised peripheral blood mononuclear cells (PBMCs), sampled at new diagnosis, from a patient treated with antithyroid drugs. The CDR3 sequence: CARELAPITDTQYF. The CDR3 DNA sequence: TGTGCCAGGGAGCTAGCTCCCATCACAGATACGCAGTATTTT.